The 29 T cell receptor beta chains below all came from one sample that was sequenced in a study of T-cell reconstitution after alpha-beta-depleted transplantation in children. For TCRbeta, the library was prepared with unique molecular identifiers. TCRdb recomputed calls from the PCR reads with MiXCR, one row per CDR3 protein. The table shows 490,000 or so distinct CDR3 sequences, with under 12% occurring only once. The source was PBMCs, collected before TCRalphabeta/CD19-depleted stem cell transplant. The receptors shown here come from a child between 2 and 9 years old with inherited bone marrow failure, due to receive a stem cell transplant.

The chain uses TRBV5-4 and TRBJ1-2; 7 nucleotides match TRBD1. Germline CDR1 reads SGHNT; CDR2 reads YYREEE (reference sequence). The CDR3 has 13 residues. V was clipped by 4 bases and J by 7 bases; unmatched bases: 7. CDR3 in DNA: TGTGCCAGCAGCCCAGGACAGGCTAGTGGCTACACCTTC. Protein sequence: CASSPGQASGYTF.

In its sample, this clonotype was seen many times. The rearrangement joins TRBV11-2 to TRBJ2-3; no firm D call. The CDR3 has 17 residues. Trimming stripped 5 bases from V and 4 bases from J, with 22 bases between. CDR1 is SGHAT and CDR2 is FQNNGV in the germline V gene. CDR3 sequence reads: CASSPTLIIEDADTQYF. The CDR3 bases are TGTGCCAGCAGCCCTACATTAATAATTGAGGATGCAGATACGCAGTATTTT.

This clonotype was seen repeatedly, ten times or more. The rearrangement links TRBV11-2 to TRBJ2-7, with 10 bases that match TRBD1. Germline CDR1 SGHAT, CDR2 FQNNGV. With V trimmed by 1 base and J by 2 bases, 5 bases remained unmatched. The CDR3 spans 16 residues. CDR3 sequence: CASSLVIGQGAYEQYF. CDR3 DNA: TGTGCCAGCAGCTTAGTAATAGGACAGGGGGCCTACGAGCAGTACTTC.

V gene TRBV21-1 combines with J gene TRBJ2-7. TRBV21-1 is designated a pseudogene. The CDR3 extends over 13 amino acids. This CDR3 is CASSKGGWLEQYF. The CDR3 DNA follows: TGTGCCAGCAGCAAAGGTGGTTGGCTCGAGCAGTACTTC.

This clonotype was observed at least ten times. The J gene is TRBJ2-7, the V gene TRBV29-1, with TRBD2 matching over 7 bases. The germline CDR1 and CDR2 sequences are SQVTM and ANQGSEA. This CDR3 region has 14 residues. After removal of 2 bases from V and 0 bases from J, the junction contained 4 bases not matched to a gene. The CDR3 loop is CSVERRGSSYEQYF. The CDR3 DNA reads as TGCAGCGTTGAACGGCGCGGGAGCTCCTACGAGCAGTACTTC.

This chain joins TRBV9 and TRBJ2-7; 9 bases agree with TRBD2. Germline CDR1 reads SGDLS; CDR2 reads YYNGEE. V gave up 6 bases and J gave up 4 bases; unmatched junction bases: 17. The CDR3 extends over 17 amino acids. The DNA for the CDR3 is TGTGCCAGCACCGAATGCAGCAGGTCTAGCGGGAAGTACGAGCAGTACTTC. Its protein product is CASTECSRSSGKYEQYF.

The V and J genes are TRBV11-3 and TRBJ2-2; a weak D match, TRBD2 (7 bases). The V end lost 5 bases, the J end lost 6 bases, and 13 bases lay between the germline ends. Germline CDR1 and CDR2: SGHNT and YENEEA. This CDR3 comprises 14 residues. CDR3 DNA sequence: TGTGCCAGCAGCCCGGGGGCGGGAGCCGGGGAGCTGTTTTTT. It is translated as CASSPGAGAGELFF.

Many counts were recorded for this clonotype. The chain links TRBV27 to TRBJ1-5; TRBD1 matches at 9 bases. CDR1 MNHEY and CDR2 SMNVEV come from the germline V gene (reference sequence). Trimming removed 5 bases from V and 7 bases from J; junction bases left unmatched: 3. The CDR3 consists of 13 residues. DNA of the CDR3: TGTGCCAGCAGTCTCGGACAGGGGCAGCCCCAGCATTTT. This codes for CASSLGQGQPQHF.

The chain has TRBV27 and TRBJ2-4; the match to TRBD2 covers 10 bases. CDR1 and CDR2 (germline): MNHEY, SMNVEV (reference sequence). CDR3 size: 13 residues. Trimming cost V 4 bases and J 15 bases; bases outside gene matches: 9. CDR3 DNA sequence: TGTGCCAGCAGTTATACCGGGACTAGCGTTTGGTACTTC. This encodes CASSYTGTSVWYF.

This clonotype was recorded at least ten times. The chain employs TRBV25-1 and TRBJ2-3; D ambiguous. V lost 3 bases and J lost 1, with 8 bases in between. The CDR3 totals 14 residues. CDR1 is MGHDK, CDR2 SYGVNS, per germline. Here the CDR3 DNA reads TGTGCCAGCAGTGAGCGTTCCGGCACAGATACGCAGTATTTT. Its protein is CASSERSGTDTQYF.

The rearrangement links TRBV4-1 to TRBJ2-6, with D hard to call. Germline V gene lookup returns CDR1 MGHRA and CDR2 YSYEKL. Trimming pared 4 bases from V and 3 bases from J, leaving 7 bases between. This CDR3 is built from 14 residues. The CDR3 DNA follows: TGCGCCAGCAGCCGTTATGGTGGGGCCAACGTCCTGACTTTC. It codes for CASSRYGGANVLTF.

This clonotype was seen a handful of times. The gene calls are TRBV10-3 and TRBJ2-3, with 7 nucleotides matching TRBD2. The CDR3 spans 17 residues. Trimming removed 0 bases from V and 3 bases from J; junction bases left unmatched: 9. The germline gives CDR1 ENHRY, CDR2 SYGVKD. The CDR3 sequence: CAISESRTSRGTDTQYF. DNA of the CDR3: TGTGCCATCAGTGAGTCGAGGACTAGTCGTGGGACAGATACGCAGTATTTT.

At least ten counts were recorded for this clonotype. This sequence joins TRBV25-1 and TRBJ2-3, with 7 bases that match TRBD2. The V and J ends lost 1 base and 4 bases, in that order; junction bases with no gene match: 2. CDR3 size: 14 residues. CDR1 and CDR2 (germline): MGHDK, SYGVNS. In DNA, the CDR3 is TGTGCCAGCAGTGAATTCGGACTAGCAGATACGCAGTATTTT. Translation gives CASSEFGLADTQYF.

This clonotype was seen ten or more times. The gene calls are TRBV5-1 and TRBJ2-3; possibly TRBD1 for D (6 bases). The CDR3 length is 13 residues. Trimming removed 2 bases from V and 4 bases from J, with 8 bases in between. CDR1 and CDR2 from the germline V gene are SGHRS and YFSETQ. In nucleotides, the CDR3 is TGCGCCAGCAGCTTACAGGGATCAGATACGCAGTATTTT. This gives the protein CASSLQGSDTQYF.

A few counts support this clonotype. The CDR3 spells CASSPLSMKNIQYF. The CDR3 bases are TGTGCCAGCAGCCCGCTCTCTATGAAAAACATTCAGTACTTC. This sequence joins TRBV28 and TRBJ2-4; D gene unclear. Trimming took off 6 bases at V and 4 bases at J, with 13 bases between the two ends. The germline V gene has CDR1 MDHEN and CDR2 SYDVKM. The CDR3 totals 14 residues.

This clonotype was found a few times. The chain uses TRBV20-1 and TRBJ2-2; 7 bases are a match to TRBD2. V gave up 4 bases and J gave up 5 bases; unmatched junction bases: 7. This CDR3 is built from 14 residues. Germline V gene lookup returns CDR1 DFQATT and CDR2 SNEGSKA (reference sequence). The chain's CDR3 is CSAIRTRGTGELFF. CDR3 DNA: TGCAGTGCTATCCGGACTAGGGGAACCGGGGAGCTGTTTTTT.

This clonotype has ten or more counts. This rearrangement joins TRBV29-1 to TRBJ1-1, with D possibly being TRBD1 (5 bases). The germline V and J ends were trimmed by 4 bases and 5 bases, with 17 bases remaining between them. From germline, CDR1 is SQVTM and CDR2 ANQGSEA. This CDR3 comprises 14 residues. The CDR3 nucleotides are TGCAGCGTTGGCCCCGGGACGACGAGGACTGAAGCTTTCTTT. Translation: CSVGPGTTRTEAFF. The variable domain in full, with the rest retrieved from reference TRBV29-1 and TRBJ1-1, is SAVISQKPSRDICQRGTSLTIQCQVDSQVTMMFWYRQQPGQSLTLIATANQGSEATYESGFVIDKFPISRPNLTFSTLTVSNMSPEDSSIYLCSVGPGTTRTEAFFGQGTRLTVV.

Turning to this clonotype: Given a much more abundant clone one base away, this may be a read error. The chain combines TRBV28 with TRBJ2-1; the match to TRBD1 covers 10 bases. The germline V gene has CDR1 MDHEN and CDR2 SYDVKM. This CDR3 comprises 19 residues. This chain's CDR3 is CASSFRGSRWTGGTNDQFF. CDR3 sequence (DNA): TGTGCCAGCAGTTTCCGTGGATCCCGTTGGACAGGGGGGACGAATGACCAGTTCTTC.

This clonotype occurred a few times. V usage is TRBV12-3 or TRBV12-4 and J usage is TRBJ2-5; TRBD2 matches at 12 bases. Trimming took 2 bases from V and 0 from J; bases not matched to a gene: 7. This CDR3 spans 18 amino acids. The CDR3 DNA follows: TGTGCCAGCAGTTTAAGGGCTAGCGGGAGGGGCTACCAAGAGACCCAGTACTTC. Translated, it gives CASSLRASGRGYQETQYF.

Turning to this clonotype: A much larger clone lies a single base off, so this may be a read error. This rearrangement joins TRBV29-1 to TRBJ1-1; D is uncertain. This CDR3 contains 16 residues. The germline V and J ends were trimmed by 7 bases and 1 base, with 22 bases remaining between them. The germline CDR1 and CDR2 sequences are SQVTM and ANQGSEA. CDR3 sequence reads: CSAFRYRTARNTEAFF. The CDR3 nucleotides read TGCAGCGCCTTCCGGTATAGGACCGCCAGGAACACTGAAGCTTTCTTT.

This clonotype was picked up many times. The V gene is TRBV7-2, the J gene TRBJ2-7; 9 bases map to TRBD1. J gave up 1 base and V 4 bases, and 11 bases lay outside the gene matches. The CDR3 length is 17 residues. Germline CDR1 SGHTA, CDR2 FQGNSA. For the CDR3, the DNA is TGTGCCAGCAGCTCTCCTCTGGACAGGGGCGATTCCTACGAGCAGTACTTC. Amino acids: CASSSPLDRGDSYEQYF.

In this sample, this clonotype turned up many times. The rearrangement links TRBV19 to TRBJ2-7, with 8 bases that match TRBD1. The ends lost 1 base at V and 5 bases at J; junction bases unmatched: 7. This CDR3 has 15 residues. Germline lookup yields CDR1 LNHDA and CDR2 SQIVND (reference sequence). CDR3 loop: CASSIGSAGGDEQYF. In DNA, the CDR3 is TGTGCCAGTAGTATAGGTTCGGCAGGGGGCGACGAGCAGTACTTC.

This clonotype was seen at least ten times. This chain connects TRBV7-2 to TRBJ2-1; TRBD2 matches at 10 bases. The junction had 6 bases not matched to a gene; V was cut back by 5 bases and J by 5 bases. Germline values: CDR1 SGHTA, CDR2 FQGNSA. The CDR3 contains 15 residues. In DNA form, the CDR3 reads TGTGCCAGCAGCCCAAGCGGGAGGGAGGACAATGAGCAGTTCTTC. It is translated as CASSPSGREDNEQFF.

This clonotype was seen repeatedly, ten times or more. The rearrangement links TRBV6-1 to TRBJ2-4; D uncertain. The CDR3 is made up of 13 amino acids. Per the germline V gene, CDR1 is MNHNS and CDR2 is SASEGT. With 4 bases removed from V and 5 bases from J, the gap between germline ends came to 9 bases. The CDR3 sequence: CASSGPPENIQYF. The CDR3 nucleotides read TGTGCCAGCAGTGGTCCCCCCGAAAACATTCAGTACTTC.

The sample holds many counts of this clonotype. The V and J genes are TRBV27 and TRBJ2-1; D may correspond to TRBD1 or TRBD2 (5 bases each). Germline CDR1 is MNHEY and CDR2 is SMNVEV (reference sequence). CDR3 length: 15 residues. The germline V and J ends were trimmed by 5 bases and 2 bases, with 13 bases remaining between them. In DNA form, the CDR3 reads TGTGCCAGCAGTCCCCGGGGACCGACCTACAATGAGCAGTTCTTC. Translation: CASSPRGPTYNEQFF.

Many counts were recorded for this clonotype. CDR3 bases: TGCAGTGCTAGAGATGAGTGGCGGGAGGCCTACGAGCAGTACTTC. Amino acid sequence: CSARDEWREAYEQYF. The chain combines TRBV20-1 with TRBJ2-7, with 8 nucleotides matching TRBD2. Trimming took 0 bases from V and 2 from J; bases not matched to a gene: 6. Per the germline V gene, CDR1 is DFQATT and CDR2 is SNEGSKA (reference sequence). The CDR3 contains 15 residues.

This clonotype was seen at least ten times. J is TRBJ2-1 and V is TRBV20-1; D is unclear. Looked up from germline, CDR1 is DFQATT and CDR2 is SNEGSKA (reference sequence). The ends were cut back, 3 bases at V and 4 bases at J, with 7 bases in the middle. The CDR3 contains 12 residues. CDR3 DNA: TGCAGTGCTAGGTCGACTTACAATGAGCAGTTCTTC. This codes for CSARSTYNEQFF.

This clonotype was seen at least ten times. The chain links TRBV7-8 to TRBJ2-1; 7 nucleotides agree with TRBD2. Germline CDR1 SGHVS, CDR2 FQNEAQ. The CDR3 is 17 amino acids. Trimming at V came to 1 base and at J to 3 bases, leaving 9 bases not matched to a gene. CDR3 coding DNA: TGTGCCAGCAGCTTAGGTTTTACGGGAGGCTACTACAATGAGCAGTTCTTC. Protein: CASSLGFTGGYYNEQFF.

The table lists this clonotype with many counts. V gene TRBV4-1 combines with J gene TRBJ2-6, with 10 bases that match TRBD1. The CDR3 sequence is 19 residues long. Germline loops: CDR1 MGHRA, CDR2 YSYEKL. The trim removed 0 bases at V and 2 bases at J, leaving 7 bases unmatched. CDR3 in DNA: TGCGCCAGCAGCCAAGATGGGGGACAGGGGCTTACTGGGGCCAACGTCCTGACTTTC. Encoded protein: CASSQDGGQGLTGANVLTF.